A selection of T cell receptor beta chains follows, all from one sample in a study of beta chain features in type 1 diabetes. Clones were read by immunoSEQ multiplex PCR, and TCRdb kept only the in-frame ones, dropping some. Among under 550,000 clones listed, roughly an eighth were seen once. Sequenced: naive CD4+ T cells from blood. The receptor source for this set is a woman between 18 and 29 years old in good health. The CDR3 runs from the conserved cysteine through the conserved F or W. The order of the fields is V gene, J gene, clone size, D gene, CDR3 protein, CDR3 DNA. A D gene is named only where the DNA matches it firmly. Part of the rows lack a size; the others show once, few, many or a class for expanded clones.

V: TRBV5-4; J: TRBJ1-2; size: few; D: NA; CDR3: CASSLVAGAYGYTF; DNA: TGTGCCAGCAGCTTGGTTGCAGGGGCCTATGGCTACACCTTC
V: TRBV10-3; J: TRBJ1-1; size: NA; D: TRBD1; CDR3: CAISGTVNTEAFF; DNA: TGTGCCATCAGCGGGACAGTGAACACTGAAGCTTTCTTT
V: TRBV29-1; J: TRBJ2-3; size: NA; D: NA; CDR3: CSVGDGSDTQYF; DNA: TGCAGCGTGGGTGATGGCTCAGATACGCAGTATTTT
V: TRBV29-1; J: TRBJ2-1; size: many; D: NA; CDR3: CSVERGGGPRNEQFF; DNA: TGCAGCGTTGAGCGCGGGGGCGGCCCTAGGAATGAGCAGTTCTTC
V: TRBV30; J: TRBJ2-7; size: NA; D: TRBD1; CDR3: CAWSGQGAGEQYF; DNA: TGTGCCTGGAGCGGACAGGGGGCGGGCGAGCAGTACTTC
V: TRBV7-3; J: TRBJ2-2; size: few; D: TRBD1; CDR3: CASSFPRTGPTGELFF; DNA: TGTGCCAGCAGCTTCCCGAGGACAGGGCCCACCGGGGAGCTGTTTTTT
V: TRBV2; J: TRBJ1-1; size: NA; D: NA; CDR3: CASSVYTEAFF; DNA: TGTGCCAGCAGCGTTTACACTGAAGCTTTCTTT
V: TRBV21-1; J: TRBJ2-4; size: NA; D: NA; CDR3: CASSLSRPYQVNIQYF; DNA: TGTGCCAGCAGCTTATCCCGGCCTTACCAAGTAAACATTCAGTACTTC
V: TRBV5-1; J: TRBJ2-3; size: NA; D: TRBD2; CDR3: CASSSTSGRAGVTDTQYF; DNA: TGCGCCAGCAGCTCCACTAGCGGGAGGGCCGGCGTGACAGATACGCAGTATTTT
V: TRBV7-8; J: TRBJ2-3; size: NA; D: TRBD2; CDR3: CASSMRELAGRGRAPDTQYF; DNA: TGTGCCAGCAGCATGAGGGAACTAGCGGGGAGGGGACGGGCCCCAGATACGCAGTATTTT
V: TRBV6-5; J: TRBJ2-2; size: few; D: TRBD2; CDR3: CASRLAGVSGELFF; DNA: TGTGCCAGCAGACTAGCGGGAGTTTCCGGGGAGCTGTTTTTT
V: TRBV10-3; J: TRBJ2-5; size: many; D: NA; CDR3: CAISEPGHVGTQYF; DNA: TGTGCCATCAGCGAGCCGGGCCACGTAGGGACCCAGTACTTC
V: TRBV9; J: TRBJ1-5; size: few; D: NA; CDR3: CASSVDPVGNQPQHF; DNA: TGTGCCAGCAGCGTGGACCCAGTGGGCAATCAGCCCCAGCATTTT
V: TRBV9; J: TRBJ2-3; size: few; D: TRBD1; CDR3: CASSIRDRSDTQYF; DNA: TGTGCCAGCAGCATAAGGGACAGATCAGATACGCAGTATTTT
V: TRBV14; J: TRBJ1-2; size: few; D: NA; CDR3: CASSEGRTYGYTF; DNA: TGTGCCAGCAGCGAGGGACGAACCTATGGCTACACCTTC
V: TRBV23-1; J: TRBJ1-4; size: many; D: TRBD1; CDR3: CASSHPDREEKLFF; DNA: TGCGCCAGCAGTCACCCTGACAGGGAAGAAAAACTGTTTTTT
V: TRBV30; J: TRBJ1-1; size: many; D: NA; CDR3: CAWRRGAAGTEAFF; DNA: TGTGCCTGGAGACGAGGGGCCGCTGGCACTGAAGCTTTCTTT
V: TRBV27; J: TRBJ2-5; size: few; D: NA; CDR3: CASSQIKGRRYF; DNA: TGTGCCAGCAGTCAGATAAAGGGACGTCGGTACTTC
V: TRBV7-9; J: TRBJ1-4; size: few; D: NA; CDR3: CASSPSGAANEKLFF; DNA: TGTGCCAGCAGCCCATCAGGGGCCGCCAATGAAAAACTGTTTTTT
V: TRBV9; J: TRBJ2-3; size: few; D: NA; CDR3: CASSRSQQGTDTQYF; DNA: TGTGCCAGCAGCCGTAGCCAACAGGGCACAGATACGCAGTATTTT
V: TRBV6-6; J: TRBJ2-2; size: few; D: NA; CDR3: CASRAEALTGELFF; DNA: TGTGCCAGCAGGGCGGAAGCGCTCACCGGGGAGCTGTTTTTT
V: TRBV7-2; J: TRBJ2-1; size: NA; D: TRBD2; CDR3: CASSFSGGSYNEQFF; DNA: TGTGCCAGCAGTTTTAGCGGGGGCTCCTACAATGAGCAGTTCTTC
V: TRBV30; J: TRBJ2-7; size: few; D: NA; CDR3: CAWIKRPGPGAAYEQYF; DNA: TGTGCCTGGATCAAACGCCCGGGTCCGGGGGCCGCCTACGAGCAGTACTTC
V: TRBV7-2; J: TRBJ2-3; size: few; D: TRBD2; CDR3: CASSFGGGTDTQYF; DNA: TGTGCCAGCAGCTTCGGGGGGGGCACAGATACGCAGTATTTT
V: TRBV6-5; J: TRBJ1-1; size: few; D: NA; CDR3: CASSYSAGLNTEAFF; DNA: TGTGCCAGCAGTTACTCGGCAGGGCTGAACACTGAAGCTTTCTTT
V: TRBV7-2; J: TRBJ1-5; size: NA; D: NA; CDR3: CASQGRENQPQHF; DNA: TGTGCCAGCCAAGGGAGGGAGAATCAGCCCCAGCATTTT
V: TRBV7-3; J: TRBJ2-6; size: few; D: NA; CDR3: CASSLDYRANVLTF; DNA: TGTGCCAGCAGCCTAGATTATAGGGCCAACGTCCTGACTTTC
V: TRBV7-2; J: TRBJ2-7; size: few; D: NA; CDR3: CASSLDPVRNYEQYF; DNA: TGTGCCAGCAGCTTAGATCCAGTCAGAAACTACGAGCAGTACTTC
V: TRBV7-9; J: TRBJ1-6; size: NA; D: NA; CDR3: CASSLAGVRNSPLHF; DNA: TGTGCCAGCAGCTTAGCAGGCGTGAGGAATTCACCCCTCCACTTT
V: TRBV21-1; J: TRBJ2-1; size: NA; D: NA; CDR3: CASSKGGDSAYNEQFF; DNA: TGTGCCAGCAGCAAAGGGGGGGATAGCGCCTACAATGAGCAGTTCTTC
V: TRBV5-4; J: TRBJ1-2; size: NA; D: TRBD1; CDR3: CASSFGTEGYTF; DNA: TGTGCCAGCAGCTTCGGGACAGAAGGCTACACCTTC
V: TRBV29-1; J: TRBJ2-7; size: few; D: NA; CDR3: CSVAVYYEQYF; DNA: TGCAGCGTTGCCGTTTACTACGAGCAGTACTTC
V: TRBV18; J: TRBJ1-1; size: NA; D: NA; CDR3: CASSPRWNTEAFF; DNA: TGTGCCAGCTCACCGAGGTGGAACACTGAAGCTTTCTTT
V: TRBV6-5; J: TRBJ1-1; size: few; D: TRBD1; CDR3: CASSPRTGGNTEAFF; DNA: TGTGCCAGCAGCCCCCGGACAGGGGGTAACACTGAAGCTTTCTTT
V: TRBV28; J: TRBJ1-5; size: NA; D: NA; CDR3: CASLPYGPNQPQHF; DNA: TGTGCCAGCCTCCCGTATGGGCCCAATCAGCCCCAGCATTTT